One and the same sample provided the 5 T cell receptor beta chains below, sequenced in a study of T cells after posttransplantation cyclophosphamide. Cyclophosphamide on days +3 and +4 followed busulfan-fludarabine conditioning and a marrow graft. Method: immunoSEQ multiplex PCR; TCRdb's copy keeps in-frame clones and lacks some. Of approximately 39,000 clones listed, around 80% are singletons. The sequencing here drew on CD4+ T cells sorted from blood, taken approximately 2,000 days after a stem cell transplant with posttransplant cyclophosphamide. These receptors were obtained from a female patient aged 40 to 50 who received an allogeneic stem cell transplant from a related donor, was CMV-positive, and had no GVHD. Some T cells may arise from the graft donor.

This clone was counted only a few times. V usage is TRBV9 and J usage is TRBJ2-3, with 8 bases fitting TRBD2. After removal of 4 bases from V and 0 bases from J, the junction contained 7 bases not matched to a gene. CDR1 is SGDLS and CDR2 is YYNGEE in the germline V gene. The CDR3 is 16 amino acids. CDR3 residues: CASSRAGGRSTDTQYF. The DNA of the CDR3 is TGTGCCAGCAGCCGCGCGGGGGGACGGAGCACAGATACGCAGTATTTT. Using reference TRBV9 and TRBJ2-3 for the parts outside the CDR3, the full variable domain is DSGVTQTPKHLITATGQRVTLRCSPRSGDLSVYWYQQSLDQGLQFLIQYYNGEERAKGNILERFSAQQFPDLHSELNLSSLELGDSALYFCASSRAGGRSTDTQYFGPGTRLTVL.

This rearrangement joins TRBV2 to TRBJ1-5, with 7 bases lining up with TRBD1. The CDR3 extends over 18 amino acids. Germline CDR1 is SNHLY and CDR2 is FYNNEI. V lost 3 bases, J lost 0 bases, and 11 bases stayed unmatched. The CDR3 DNA follows: TGTGCCAGCAGTGATAAGAGACAGGGCGTGAATAGCAATCAGCCCCAGCATTTT. This sequence encodes CASSDKRQGVNSNQPQHF.

The V gene is TRBV10-2, the J gene TRBJ1-6; D not resolved. The germline V gene encodes CDR1 WSHSY and CDR2 SAAADI. This CDR3 spans 15 amino acids. Trimming removed 3 bases from V and 2 bases from J, with 8 bases in between. CDR3 DNA: TGCGCCAGCAGTGAAGAGGGTGCCTATAATTCACCCCTCCACTTT. It encodes CASSEEGAYNSPLHF.

The genes are TRBV7-8 and TRBJ1-2, with D maybe TRBD1 (6 bases). Trimming removed 0 bases from V and 7 bases from J, with 12 bases in between. Germline CDR1 is SGHVS and CDR2 is FQNEAQ. The CDR3 loop spans 14 amino acids. CDR3 in amino acids: CASSLAWDNFGYTF. The CDR3 DNA sequence: TGTGCCAGCAGCTTAGCGTGGGACAATTTTGGCTACACCTTC.

This chain links TRBV7-6 with TRBJ2-3; possible D gene TRBD2, 6 bases. The CDR3 runs 13 residues. V was shortened by 8 bases and J by 0 bases, with 9 bases between the two germline ends. Per the germline V gene, CDR1 is SGHVS and CDR2 is FNYEAQ. Written as DNA, the CDR3 is TGTGCCAGCGGGAGGTCAAGCACAGATACGCAGTATTTT. Amino acids: CASGRSSTDTQYF.